The 6 T cell receptor beta chains presented below share a single source sample, sequenced in a study of T cells in Graves' hyperthyroidism and ophthalmopathy (dated by TCRdb to between 2018 and 2021). Libraries were prepared through multiplex PCR. The sample was run on an Illumina HiSeq 2000. Amplification of TCR beta CDR3 regions was carried out from RNA transcripts. A first-round RT-PCR of the TCR CDR3 used the HTBI primer set with the Qiagen OneStep RT-PCR kit. In TCRdb, the public reads were trimmed at Q25 with fastp and aligned with MiXCR, with productive beta chains retained. Rows with one shared CDR3 protein collapse into an entry with the most common genes and DNA. Here the sample has under 300,000 distinct CDR3 sequences; about 15% occur a single time. About an eighth of the sample is in the top ten clones. What was sequenced was blood. The receptor set was obtained from a middle-aged woman with Graves' hyperthyroidism that later progressed to Graves' ophthalmopathy.

V and J are TRBV20-1 and TRBJ1-5; no reliable D call. Germline lookup yields CDR1 DFQATT and CDR2 SNEGSKA (reference sequence). The V end lost 4 bases, the J end lost 2 bases, and 18 bases lay between the germline ends. The CDR3 loop spans 16 amino acids. CDR3 nucleotide sequence: TGCAGTGCTACCTTTTTAGGAATAGCAGGCAATCAGCCCCAGCATTTT. Protein: CSATFLGIAGNQPQHF.

This clonotype was observed a few times. This CDR3 is missing its conserved last phenylalanine or tryptophan, likely due to a read error. The chain joins TRBV7-9 to TRBJ2-1; D perhaps matches TRBD1 (5 bases). The CDR3 is made up of 17 amino acids. V was pared by 5 bases and J by 6 bases, with 23 bases between. Germline V gene sequence: CDR1 SEHNR, CDR2 FQNEAQ (reference sequence). The CDR3 region is CASSPDPLPQGFNEQFL. The DNA of the CDR3 is TGTGCCAGCAGCCCAGACCCGCTACCCCAGGGTTTCAATGAGCAGTTCCTC.

This clonotype has at least ten counts. The chain combines TRBV7-8 with TRBJ2-7; TRBD1 matches 10 bases. V lost 8 bases and J lost 2; bases outside the gene matches: 6. CDR3 length: 14 residues. Germline lookup yields CDR1 SGHVS and CDR2 FQNEAQ. CDR3 in amino acids: CASQPGQGPYEQYF. The CDR3 bases are TGTGCCAGCCAACCGGGACAGGGGCCCTACGAGCAGTACTTC.

This clonotype was counted only a few times. This chain links TRBV4-1 with TRBJ2-7; D might be TRBD2 (6 bases). V dropped 4 bases and J dropped 2 bases, with 18 bases sitting between them. The V gene's germline CDR1 is MGHRA and CDR2 YSYEKL. The CDR3 consists of 16 residues. CDR3: CASSPLREGRPYEQYF. The CDR3 nucleotides are TGCGCCAGCAGCCCCCTTCGGGAAGGGAGGCCCTACGAGCAGTACTTC.

This clonotype was seen at least ten times. The chain combines TRBV12-3 or TRBV12-4 with TRBJ2-3; no clear D gene. Trimming removed 9 bases from V and 2 bases from J, with 15 bases in between. This CDR3 comprises 14 residues. DNA of the CDR3: TGTGCCAGTGAGCTAAGCCCCTTCACAGATACGCAGTATTTT. Protein: CASELSPFTDTQYF.

This clonotype has a count of ten or more. The chain links TRBV4-1 to TRBJ2-7, with 8 bases lining up with TRBD2. Unmatched junction bases numbered 15, after V lost 0 bases and J lost 2 bases. CDR3 length equals 19 residues. CDR1 and CDR2 (germline): MGHRA, YSYEKL. CDR3 in amino acids: CASSQERLNRREAPYEQYF. Here the CDR3 DNA reads TGCGCCAGCAGCCAAGAAAGGTTAAATCGGCGGGAGGCTCCCTACGAGCAGTACTTC.